The 17 T cell receptor beta chains below all came from one sample that was sequenced in a study of tissue T cells after allogeneic stem cell transplantation. TCRdb's copy holds only in-frame clones and misses some; the assay was immunoSEQ multiplex PCR. The data contain around 7,600 clones, 46% of them singletons. The time point is: mouse harvest day 7 after allogeneic transplant. Tail vein injection delivered 10^7 T-cell-depleted bone marrow cells and 10^6 splenic CD5+ T cells. Material for sequencing was gut tissue. These receptors came from a female BALB/c mouse given C57BL/6 T cells with graft-versus-host disease after an allogeneic hematopoietic cell transplant.

Worth noting for this clone: The gene symbols are mouse symbols. The CDR3 goes on 1 residue after the read ends, and that part is filled in from the germline J gene. The chain carries TRBV16 and TRBJ1-5, with unresolved D. This CDR3 is 14 amino acids long. Germline V gives CDR1 SGHSA, CDR2 FRNQAP. Trimming stripped 1 base from V and 1 base from J, with 5 bases between. The CDR3 spells CASSLGQNNQAPLF. CDR3 DNA (partial): TGTGCAAGCAGCTTAGGACAAAACAACCAGGCTCCGCTT.

Turning to this clone: Genes here carry mouse names. Read sequence stops 1 residue before the CDR3 end, and the germline J gene provides the missing end. V and J are TRBV26 and TRBJ2-2; 7 positions agree with TRBD1. The V gene end was trimmed by 4 bases and the J gene end by 0 bases; junction bases not matched to a gene: 2. CDR1 and CDR2 from the germline V gene are KGHPV and FQNQEV (reference sequence). The CDR3 sequence is 15 residues long. The CDR3 protein is CASSPGTANTGQLYF. The CDR3 bases that were read are TGTGCCAGCAGTCCAGGGACAGCAAACACCGGGCAGCTCTAC.

This clone has just a few counts. Mouse names are used for the genes. The read comes to an end 1 residue before the CDR3 does, leaving the germline J gene to fill in the end. The V and J genes are TRBV26 and TRBJ1-4; 7 nucleotides align to TRBD1. The CDR3 has 15 residues. V was pared by 4 bases and J by 3 bases, with 5 bases of the junction left unmatched. Germline V lookup: CDR1 KGHPV, CDR2 FQNQEV (reference sequence). The CDR3 region is CASSPRDRPNERLFF. The DNA read from the CDR3 is TGTGCCAGCAGTCCACGGGACAGACCCAACGAAAGATTATTT.

To note about this clone: Gene names denote mouse genes. The read ends 1 residue early relative to the CDR3; the germline J gene fills the gap. The rearrangement links TRBV3 to TRBJ1-4; D uncertain. V was trimmed by 4 bases and J by 0 bases, leaving 6 bases between them. Germline-derived CDR1 and CDR2 are SNHLY and FYNGKV (reference sequence). The CDR3 totals 14 residues. The part of the CDR3 DNA that was read is TGTGCCAGCAGCTCCAGGATTTCCAACGAAAGATTATTT. Amino acids: CASSSRISNERLF. The CDR3 reads in full as CASSSRISNERLFF. The entire variable domain, with the rest obtained from reference TRBV3 and TRBJ1-4, is as follows: GPKVLQIPSHQIIDMGQMVTLNCDPVSNHLYFYWYKQILGQQMEFLVNFYNGKVMEKSKLFKDQFSVERPDGSYFTLKIQPTALEDSAVYFCASSSRISNERLFFGHGTKLSVL.

Note on this clone: Genes and germline come from the mouse. Sequencing ends 1 residue short of the CDR3 end; the germline J gene provides the rest. The chain employs TRBV16 and TRBJ1-1; unclear D gene. CDR3 length: 13 residues. CDR1 is SGHSA, CDR2 FRNQAP, per germline. Trimming took off 2 bases at V and 0 bases at J, with 4 bases between the two ends. This chain's CDR3 is CASSLQSNTEVFF. CDR3 bases read: TGTGCAAGCAGCTTACAATCAAACACAGAAGTCTTC.

Regarding this clone: Any gene name here is a mouse gene name. The CDR3 goes on 1 residue after the read ends, and that part is filled in from the germline J gene. V is TRBV3 and J is TRBJ2-7, with 8 bases that match TRBD2. Per germline, CDR1 SNHLY and CDR2 FYNGKV (reference sequence). With V trimmed by 8 bases and J by 3 bases, 9 bases remained unmatched. The CDR3 runs to 14 residues. This CDR3 is CASSLVGGVYEQYF. The DNA read from the CDR3 is TGTGCCAGCTCTCTCGTGGGGGGGGTCTATGAACAGTAC.

As regards this clone: Possible read error: a much larger clone is one base away. Gene names denote mouse genes. The read ends 1 residue early relative to the CDR3; the germline J gene fills the gap. The chain recombines TRBV26 with TRBJ1-1; D gene uncertain. Per germline, CDR1 KGHPV and CDR2 FQNQEV (reference sequence). V lost 4 bases and J 1 base, leaving 4 bases between the germline ends. This CDR3 is 12 amino acids long. This CDR3 is CASSQGNTEVFF. The covered CDR3 bases are TGTGCCAGCAGTCAAGGAAACACAGAAGTCTTC. Looking up the rest from reference TRBV26 and TRBJ1-1 gives the full variable domain: NSKVIQTPRYLVKGQGQKAKMRCIPEKGHPVVFWYQQNKNNEFKFLINFQNQEVLQQIDMTEKRFSAECPSNSPCSLEIQSSEAGDSALYLCASSQGNTEVFFGKGTRLTVV.

This clone has a handful of counts. The germline and genes are mouse ones. The CDR3 is cut off 1 residue early in the read; its end comes from the germline J gene. The rearrangement joins TRBV3 to TRBJ2-5, with 11 bases that match TRBD1. V lost 4 bases and J lost 5; bases outside the gene matches: 5. This CDR3 has 15 residues. Germline-derived CDR1 and CDR2 are SNHLY and FYNGKV (reference sequence). The sequenced CDR3 bases are TGTGCCAGCAGCTCCCGGGACAGGGGGGGAGACACCCAGTAC. It yields the protein CASSSRDRGGDTQY. The full CDR3 sequence reads CASSSRDRGGDTQYF.

This clone was seen more than once but under ten times. Mouse gene names apply. Coverage ceases 1 residue before the CDR3 finishes, and the germline J gene fills in the end. The V and J genes are TRBV26 and TRBJ1-1, with 7 bases matching TRBD1. This CDR3 region has 12 residues. CDR1 is KGHPV, CDR2 FQNQEV, per germline (reference sequence). Unmatched junction bases numbered 1, after V lost 6 bases and J lost 3 bases. CDR3 bases read: TGTGCCAGCAGGGGGACAGACACAGAAGTCTTC. It yields the protein CASRGTDTEVF. The full CDR3 sequence reads CASRGTDTEVFF.

For this clone: Any gene name here is a mouse gene name. Read data end 1 residue before the CDR3 end; the end is taken from the germline J gene. This chain joins TRBV30 and TRBJ1-2; D possibly corresponds to TRBD1 (6 bases). Trimming shortened V by 8 bases and J by 1 base, and 11 bases separated the two germline ends. The germline CDR1 and CDR2 sequences are SQVVS and ANEGSEA. The CDR3 runs to 12 residues. This CDR3 reads CSRDKKNSDYTF. CDR3 DNA, as far as it was read: TGTAGTCGGGACAAAAAAAACTCCGACTACACC.

This clone was counted a single time. Genes and germline come from the mouse. Read data end 1 residue before the CDR3 end; the end is taken from the germline J gene. The chain joins TRBV13-3 to TRBJ2-4, with 11 nucleotides matching TRBD2. This CDR3 comprises 17 residues. CDR1 is NNHDY, CDR2 SYVADS, per germline. V was clipped by 0 bases and J by 0 bases; unmatched bases: 3. CDR3 loop: CASSDGDWGPSQNTLYF. The covered CDR3 bases are TGTGCCAGCAGTGATGGGGACTGGGGGCCTAGTCAAAACACCTTGTAC.

This clone is a singleton in its sample. Mouse germline and gene names are used. The missing CDR3 end, 1 residue past where the read stops, is filled in from the germline J gene. The chain joins TRBV1 to TRBJ2-5, with D possibly TRBD1 on 6 matching bases. CDR3 length: 14 residues. V lost 3 bases, J lost 2 bases, and 9 bases lay in between. The germline gives CDR1 NSQYPW, CDR2 LRSPGD (reference sequence). The sequenced CDR3 bases are TGCACCTGCAGTGCCGGGACATCCCAAGACACCCAGTAC. This encodes CTCSAGTSQDTQY. The entire CDR3 reads CTCSAGTSQDTQYF.

A note on this clone: Gene names are the mouse ones. The CDR3 end lies 1 residue beyond the end of the read and is filled in from the germline J gene. The gene calls are TRBV19 and TRBJ2-1, with 9 bases lining up with TRBD2. The CDR3 length is 16 residues. The junction had 4 bases not matched to a gene; V was cut back by 3 bases and J by 0 bases. Germline V gene sequence: CDR1 FNHDT, CDR2 SITEND (reference sequence). CDR3 sequence: CASSTRLGANYAEQFF. The sequenced part of the CDR3 DNA is TGTGCCAGCAGTACCCGACTGGGGGCTAACTATGCTGAGCAGTTC.

This clone has just a few counts. The gene names here belong to mouse. The read ends 1 residue before the CDR3 terminus; that terminus is restored from the germline J gene. The chain joins TRBV26 to TRBJ2-1; D is uncertain. Germline lookup yields CDR1 KGHPV and CDR2 FQNQEV (reference sequence). The CDR3 consists of 12 residues. The germline V and J ends were trimmed by 4 bases and 6 bases, with 7 bases remaining between them. The sequenced CDR3 bases are TGTGCCAGCAGTCCCGGGCCTGCTGAGCAGTTC. Translating gives CASSPGPAEQF. The full CDR3 protein is CASSPGPAEQFF.

A remark on this clone: The germline and genes are mouse ones. The sequenced fragment ends 1 residue before the CDR3 boundary, so the rest is inferred from the germline J gene. This chain connects TRBV12-2 to TRBJ2-4, with D possibly TRBD1 on 6 matching bases. V was trimmed by 2 bases and J by 2 bases, leaving 7 bases between them. CDR1 is SGHLS, CDR2 HYDKME, per germline. CDR3 length: 13 residues. Partial CDR3 DNA: TGTGCCAGCTCTCGGACAGATCAAAACACCTTGTAC. This gives the protein CASSRTDQNTLY. In full, the CDR3 is CASSRTDQNTLYF.

Comments on this clone: Genes and germline come from the mouse. The sequenced fragment ends 1 residue before the CDR3 boundary, so the rest is inferred from the germline J gene. The gene calls are TRBV3 and TRBJ2-3, with D hard to call. The CDR3 is 12 amino acids. CDR1 SNHLY and CDR2 FYNGKV come from the germline V gene (reference sequence). The V gene lost 3 bases and the J gene lost 1 base, with 2 bases spanning the gap. Incomplete CDR3 DNA: TGTGCCAGCAGCTTCGGTGCAGAAACGCTGTAT. Encoded protein: CASSFGAETLY. The complete CDR3 sequence is CASSFGAETLYF.

This clone occurred a few times. Gene and germline names: mouse. CDR3 protein: CASRGLGGREQYF. The DNA read from the CDR3 is TGTGCCAGCAGAGGACTGGGGGGGCGCGAACAGTAC. The V gene is TRBV15, the J gene TRBJ2-7; 13 bases are a match to TRBD2. Sequencing ends 1 residue short of the CDR3 end; the germline J gene provides the rest. Unmatched junction bases numbered 3, after V lost 6 bases and J lost 7 bases. The CDR3 extends over 13 amino acids. CDR1 is SGHND, CDR2 FRSKSL, per germline.